The 9 T cell receptor beta chains given below trace back to one sample, sequenced in a study of blood T cell repertoires in COVID-19 (dated by TCRdb to the early 2020s). The library was prepared using the immunoSEQ multiplex PCR assay. The table was pulled from immuneACCESS by TCRdb, which kept in-frame rearrangements only. Such tables lose some clones; where checked, under half of the loss comes from unresolved V genes, and the rest has no known cause. The sample table records roughly 180,000 clones; more than 65% of these occur just once. The biggest ten clones account for approximately 5.1% of the sample. The specimen sequenced was PBMCs or T cells enriched from blood (not recorded which). These receptor sequences come from a woman in her thirties or forties with acute COVID-19.

The genes are TRBV14 and TRBJ1-4; D gene unclear. CDR3 length: 16 amino acids. The germline V gene encodes CDR1 SGHDN and CDR2 FVKESK. Trimming took off 1 base at V and 8 bases at J, with 17 bases between the two ends. The CDR3 DNA reads as TGTGCCAGCAGCCAAGGAAAAGGCCCTGCGGGGGAAAAACTGTTTTTT. Its protein product is CASSQGKGPAGEKLFF.

The chain couples TRBV9 to TRBJ2-5; tentative D call: TRBD2 (5 bases). CDR1 and CDR2 (germline): SGDLS, YYNGEE. The CDR3 contains 14 residues. The V end was cut by 3 bases, the J end by 0 bases, with 9 bases between. The CDR3 loop reads CASSARADQETQYF. CDR3 nucleotides: TGTGCCAGCAGCGCAAGAGCGGACCAAGAGACCCAGTACTTC.

V is TRBV2 and J is TRBJ1-1; 8 bases agree with TRBD1. Germline CDR1 reads SNHLY; CDR2 reads FYNNEI. The CDR3 is 14 residues long. V dropped 6 bases and J dropped 4; count of bases not matched to a gene: 7. The DNA of the CDR3 is TGTGCCAGCAGGGACAGGGATCGGGGCACTGAAGCTTTCTTT. Residues: CASRDRDRGTEAFF.

The chain couples TRBV3-1 (or the pseudogene TRBV3-2) to TRBJ1-4, with TRBD1 as a possible D gene (6 bases). This CDR3 is built from 18 residues. The germline V gene has CDR1 LGHDT and CDR2 YNNKEL (reference sequence). V lost 0 bases and J lost 3, with 17 bases in between. Written as DNA, the CDR3 is TGTGCCAGCAGCCAAGATCTGGGGGCTGGTGCGGCTAATGAAAAACTGTTTTTT. Its protein product is CASSQDLGAGAANEKLFF.

The chain joins TRBV19 to TRBJ1-2, with 7 bases aligning to TRBD1. The V gene's germline CDR1 is LNHDA and CDR2 SQIVND (reference sequence). V lost 7 bases, J lost 4 bases, and 12 bases stayed unmatched. CDR3 size: 15 residues. CDR3 nucleotides: TGTGCCAGTACCCGGAACGTAGGGGGCGTCTATGGCTACACCTTC. Translated: CASTRNVGGVYGYTF.

J is TRBJ2-7 and V is TRBV27, with D tentatively TRBD2 (6 bases). Germline CDR1 is MNHEY and CDR2 is SMNVEV (reference sequence). CDR3 size: 14 residues. Trimming removed 7 bases at V and 4 bases at J, with 17 bases between. CDR3 nucleotides: TGTGCCAGCACCCTAAGGGCGGAGGGGTACGAGCAGTACTTC. It specifies CASTLRAEGYEQYF.

A few counts support this clone. The chain has TRBV6-5 and TRBJ1-1; TRBD1 is a possible D gene (6 bases). CDR1 MNHEY and CDR2 SVGAGI come from the germline V gene. Trimming shortened V by 6 bases and J by 1 base, and 15 bases separated the two germline ends. CDR3 length: 15 amino acids. In nucleotides, the CDR3 is TGTGCCAGCAGGACACCAGGGGCTAGGAACACTGAAGCTTTCTTT. Translated: CASRTPGARNTEAFF.

The rearrangement links TRBV11-2 to TRBJ1-2; 8 positions match TRBD1. Germline CDR1 SGHAT, CDR2 FQNNGV. The CDR3 is 15 residues long. V was clipped by 3 bases and J by 6 bases; unmatched bases: 9. The CDR3 nucleotides read TGTGCCAGCAGCTTCAGGCAGGGGGCCTTGAATGGCTACACCTTC. This codes for CASSFRQGALNGYTF.

The V and J genes are TRBV29-1 and TRBJ1-1; TRBD1 is a possible D gene (5 bases). This CDR3 is built from 13 residues. V was trimmed by 1 base and J by 4 bases, leaving 10 bases between them. The V gene's germline CDR1 is SQVTM and CDR2 ANQGSEA. CDR3 nucleotide sequence: TGCAGCGTTGAAGGACAGCAGAGCACTGAAGCTTTCTTT. The encoded protein is CSVEGQQSTEAFF.